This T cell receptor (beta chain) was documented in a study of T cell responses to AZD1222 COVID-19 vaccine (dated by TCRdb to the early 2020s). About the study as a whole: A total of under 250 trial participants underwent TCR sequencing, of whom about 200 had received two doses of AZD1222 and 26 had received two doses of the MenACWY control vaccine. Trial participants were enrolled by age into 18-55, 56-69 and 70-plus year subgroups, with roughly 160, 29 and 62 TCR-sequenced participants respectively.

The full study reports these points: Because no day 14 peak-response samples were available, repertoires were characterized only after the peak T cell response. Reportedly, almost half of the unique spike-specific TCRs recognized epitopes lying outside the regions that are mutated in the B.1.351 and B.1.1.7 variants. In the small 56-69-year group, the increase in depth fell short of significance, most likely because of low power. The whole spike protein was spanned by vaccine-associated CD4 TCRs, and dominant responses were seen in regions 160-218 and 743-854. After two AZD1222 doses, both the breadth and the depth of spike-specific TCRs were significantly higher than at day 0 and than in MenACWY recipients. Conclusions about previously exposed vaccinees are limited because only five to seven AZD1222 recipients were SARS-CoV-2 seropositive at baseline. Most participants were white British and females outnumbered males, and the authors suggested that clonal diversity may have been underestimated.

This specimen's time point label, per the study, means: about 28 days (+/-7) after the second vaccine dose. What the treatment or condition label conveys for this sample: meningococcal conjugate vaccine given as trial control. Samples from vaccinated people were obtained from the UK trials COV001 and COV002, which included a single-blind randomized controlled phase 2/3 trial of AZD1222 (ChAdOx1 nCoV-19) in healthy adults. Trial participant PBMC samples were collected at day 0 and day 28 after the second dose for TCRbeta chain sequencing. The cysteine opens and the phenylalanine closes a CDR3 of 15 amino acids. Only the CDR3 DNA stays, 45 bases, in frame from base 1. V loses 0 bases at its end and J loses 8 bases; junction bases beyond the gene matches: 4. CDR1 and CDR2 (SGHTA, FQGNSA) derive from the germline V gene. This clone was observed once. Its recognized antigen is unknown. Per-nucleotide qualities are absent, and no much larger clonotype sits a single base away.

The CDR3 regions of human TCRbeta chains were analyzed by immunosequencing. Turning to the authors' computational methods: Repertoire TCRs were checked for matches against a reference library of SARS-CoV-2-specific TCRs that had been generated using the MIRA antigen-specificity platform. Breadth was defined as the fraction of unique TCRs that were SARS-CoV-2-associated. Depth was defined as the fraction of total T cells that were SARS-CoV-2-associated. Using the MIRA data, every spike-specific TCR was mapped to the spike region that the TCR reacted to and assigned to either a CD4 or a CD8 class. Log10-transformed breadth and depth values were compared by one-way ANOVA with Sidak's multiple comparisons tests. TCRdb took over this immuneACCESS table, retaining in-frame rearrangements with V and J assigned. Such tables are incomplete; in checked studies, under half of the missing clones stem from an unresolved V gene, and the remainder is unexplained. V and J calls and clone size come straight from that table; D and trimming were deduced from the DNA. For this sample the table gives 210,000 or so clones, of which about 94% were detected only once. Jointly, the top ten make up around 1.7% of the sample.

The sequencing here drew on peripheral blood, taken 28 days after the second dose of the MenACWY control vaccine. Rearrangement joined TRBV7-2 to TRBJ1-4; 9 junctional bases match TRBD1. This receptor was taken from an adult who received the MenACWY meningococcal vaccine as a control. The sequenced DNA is TGTGCCAGCAGCTTAGCCCCGACAGGGGGAGAAAAACTGTTTTTT. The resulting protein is CASSLAPTGGEKLFF.